One sample yielded the 7 T cell receptor beta chains listed below, sequenced in a study of PD-1 blockade in classical Hodgkin lymphoma. Assay: immunoSEQ multiplex PCR; the TCRdb copy retains only in-frame clones and omits some. The repertoire holds over 25,000 clones, about 74% seen once, with 2.4% in the top ten. Each patient experienced a relapse that followed autologous stem cell transplantation, and brentuximab vedotin exposure varied. Researchers used magnetic negative selection to pull out pure CD4+ T cells from thawed PBMCs. This sample comprised CD4+ T cells from blood, obtained at baseline. Source of these receptors: a human donor with classical Hodgkin lymphoma.

This rearrangement joins TRBV5-8 to TRBJ2-7; TRBD1 might be the D (6 bases). The length of the CDR3 is 12 residues. The V end was cut by 5 bases, the J end by 4 bases, with 10 bases between. Looked up from germline, CDR1 is SGHTS and CDR2 is YDEGEE. DNA of the CDR3: TGTGCCAGCAGGTATACAGGGTACGAGCAGTACTTC. As protein: CASRYTGYEQYF. The complete variable domain, with remaining parts taken from reference TRBV5-8 and TRBJ2-7, reads EAGVTQSPTHLIKTRGQQATLRCSPISGHTSVYWYQQALGLGLQFLLWYDEGEERNRGNFPPRFSGRQFPNYSSELNVNALELEDSALYLCASRYTGYEQYFGPGTRLTVT.

This clone is a singleton in its sample. Germline and junction disagree at one end, which may indicate a read error. The V gene is TRBV7-2, the J gene TRBJ2-2; D is perhaps TRBD1 (6 bases). Germline values: CDR1 SGHTA, CDR2 FQGNSA. This CDR3 comprises 14 residues. In DNA, the CDR3 is TGTGCCAGCAGCTTAGGGCAGCAATTAGGGGGGCTGTTTTTT. Translating gives CASSLGQQLGGLFF.

This clone appeared a single time. The V gene is TRBV4-3, the J gene TRBJ1-2, with TRBD1 identical over 7 bases. The CDR3 has 16 residues. V lost 4 bases, J lost 9 bases, and 17 bases stayed unmatched. The germline V gene has CDR1 LGHNA and CDR2 YSLEER. CDR3 residues: CASSRSVQGIGGSYTF. The CDR3 DNA reads TGCGCCAGCAGCCGCTCCGTACAGGGGATAGGAGGGAGCTACACCTTC.

The chain employs TRBV7-6 and TRBJ1-1; 9 bases fit TRBD1. The V gene end was trimmed by 5 bases and the J gene end by 8 bases; junction bases not matched to a gene: 6. Germline CDR1 reads SGHVS; CDR2 reads FNYEAQ. This CDR3 comprises 13 residues. The CDR3 reads CASSPQGAGEAFF. The CDR3 DNA follows: TGTGCCAGCAGCCCACAGGGGGCAGGGGAAGCTTTCTTT.

The rearrangement joins TRBV5-1 to TRBJ2-7, with D unclear. Trimming removed 4 bases at V and 3 bases at J, with 8 bases between. The CDR3 has 12 amino acids. Germline CDR1 is SGHRS and CDR2 is YFSETQ. In DNA, the CDR3 is TGCGCCAGCAGCCCCCCGGGCTACGAGCAGTACTTC. Translated: CASSPPGYEQYF.

J is TRBJ2-3 and V is TRBV11-2; TRBD2 aligns across 9 bases. Trimming took 6 bases from V and 4 from J; bases not matched to a gene: 11. CDR1 is SGHAT, CDR2 FQNNGV, per germline. This CDR3 has 16 residues. CDR3 nucleotides: TGTGCCAGCAGGTGGGGCCGCGGGGGGGCCGCAGATACGCAGTATTTT. It translates to CASRWGRGGAADTQYF.

This chain links TRBV11-2 with TRBJ1-1; TRBD1 is a possible D gene (5 bases). V lost 3 bases and J lost 4, with 15 bases in between. The germline V gene has CDR1 SGHAT and CDR2 FQNNGV. The CDR3 is 15 amino acids. CDR3 DNA sequence: TGTGCCAGCAGCTTGGTACGGGGGAAATCCACTGAAGCTTTCTTT. This encodes CASSLVRGKSTEAFF.